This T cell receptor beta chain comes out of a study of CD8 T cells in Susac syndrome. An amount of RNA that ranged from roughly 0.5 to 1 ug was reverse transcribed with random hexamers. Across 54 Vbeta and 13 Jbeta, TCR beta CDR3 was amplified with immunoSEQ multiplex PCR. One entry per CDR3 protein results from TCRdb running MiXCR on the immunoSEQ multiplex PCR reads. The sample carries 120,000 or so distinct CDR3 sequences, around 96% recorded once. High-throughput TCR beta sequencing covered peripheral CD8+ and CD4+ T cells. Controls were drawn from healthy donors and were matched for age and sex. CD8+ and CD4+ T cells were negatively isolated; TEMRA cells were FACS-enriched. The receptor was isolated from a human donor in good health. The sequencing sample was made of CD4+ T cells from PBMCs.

The CDR3: CASSERGLAGEEQYF. The CDR3 bases are TGCGCCAGCAGTGAACGGGGGCTAGCGGGAGAGGAGCAGTACTTC. The chain uses TRBV10-1 and TRBJ2-7; 10 positions match TRBD2. V shed 3 bases and J 7 bases; nucleotides not matched to a gene: 9. The CDR3 has 15 residues. Germline CDR1 and CDR2: WNHNN and SYGVQD (reference sequence).